One sample yielded the 9 T cell receptor beta chains listed below, sequenced in a study of blood T cells in healthy people across ages. Combining a sample-barcoded 5' primer with a J-beta primer mix, a second PCR ran for 7 to 11 cycles. TCRdb reprocessed the 5' RACE reads with MiXCR, giving one entry per CDR3 protein. The table lists around 2 million distinct CDR3 sequences, about two fifths of them singletons. Specimen: blood. The receptors derive from a human donor in good health.

The gene calls are TRBV12-3 or TRBV12-4 and TRBJ1-6; perhaps TRBD1 as D (5 bases). The V and J ends lost 6 bases and 9 bases respectively, with 15 bases between them. The CDR3 is 14 residues long. The CDR3 region has the DNA TGTGCCAGCAGCCCCTCTCCGGGGGTTTCACCCCTCCACTTT. It codes for CASSPSPGVSPLHF.

For this clonotype: Being one base from a much bigger clone, this may be a read error. V gene TRBV7-2 combines with J gene TRBJ2-7; 7 bases agree with TRBD1. Germline V gives CDR1 SGHTA, CDR2 FQGNSA. This CDR3 region has 14 residues. V gave up 8 bases and J gave up 1 base; unmatched junction bases: 8. The chain's CDR3 is CASGTAGGSYEQYF. The CDR3 nucleotides read TGTGCCAGCGGCACAGCAGGGGGTTCCTACGAGCAGTACTTC.

This clonotype was observed a few times. The chain combines TRBV20-1 with TRBJ1-4, with unresolved D. V was shortened by 3 bases and J by 10 bases, with 12 bases between the two germline ends. Germline CDR1 and CDR2: DFQATT and SNEGSKA (reference sequence). The CDR3 has 12 amino acids. The CDR3 reads CSASAVAGKLFF. For the CDR3, the DNA is TGCAGTGCTAGCGCCGTCGCTGGAAAACTGTTTTTT.

The sample holds one count of this clonotype. The CDR3 nucleotides are TGTGCCAGCAGCTCGATGGAGCGCACAGATACGCAGTATTTT. Protein product: CASSSMERTDTQYF. The genes are TRBV2 and TRBJ2-3; D is ambiguous. Trimming removed 6 bases from V and 1 base from J, with 11 bases in between. The CDR3 is 14 residues long. Germline values: CDR1 SNHLY, CDR2 FYNNEI.

V is TRBV6-6 and J is TRBJ2-4; TRBD1 or TRBD2 may be the D gene (6 bases each). There are 13 residues in the CDR3. The germline CDR1 and CDR2 sequences are MNHNY and SVGAGI (reference sequence). Between the trimmed V and J ends, which lost 6 bases and 8 bases, there was a span of 14 bases. DNA for the CDR3: TGTGCCAGCAGACGCCAGGAGGGGGACATTCAGTACTTC. Protein product: CASRRQEGDIQYF.

This sequence joins TRBV15 and TRBJ2-4; 7 nucleotides match TRBD1. Germline trimming cut 5 bases from V and 0 bases from J; bases unmatched to any gene: 7. The CDR3 loop spans 16 amino acids. Germline V CDR1 and CDR2: LNHNV, YYDKDF (reference sequence). Written as DNA, the CDR3 is TGTGCCACCAGCGTCGACAGGGCTATAGCCAAAAACATTCAGTACTTC. It encodes CATSVDRAIAKNIQYF.

This chain uses TRBV20-1 with TRBJ1-6, with D perhaps matching TRBD1 (6 bases). The V end lost 1 base, the J end lost 1 base, and 11 bases lay between the germline ends. The germline V gene encodes CDR1 DFQATT and CDR2 SNEGSKA (reference sequence). CDR3 length: 16 amino acids. The CDR3 reads CSARGGAASYNSPLHF. CDR3 bases: TGCAGTGCTAGAGGGGGGGCAGCTTCCTATAATTCACCCCTCCACTTT.

The chain joins TRBV28 to TRBJ2-1, with TRBD1 matching over 9 bases. Germline V gene data show CDR1 as MDHEN and CDR2 as SYDVKM. This CDR3 comprises 13 residues. Germline trimming cut 10 bases from V and 8 bases from J; bases unmatched to any gene: 9. CDR3 residues: CANTTDRGDEQFF. The CDR3 DNA is TGTGCCAACACCACGGACAGGGGCGATGAGCAGTTCTTC.

This rearrangement joins TRBV12-3 or TRBV12-4 to TRBJ2-4, with D possibly TRBD2 on 7 matching bases. V lost 3 bases and J 13 bases, leaving 19 bases between the germline ends. The CDR3 has 14 amino acids. As DNA, the CDR3 is TGTGCCAGCAGTTTGGGGGGGGCCTACAATGAGCAGTACTTC. Translating gives CASSLGGAYNEQYF.